The clone carrying this TCR beta chain occurred many times. Its antigen remains unknown. The germline gives CDR1 LNHDA, CDR2 SQIVND (reference sequence). V trimming: 4 bases; J trimming: 7 bases; junction bases outside the gene matches: 13. CDR3 length: 17 residues. The sample is drawn from a study of T cells in Graves' hyperthyroidism and ophthalmopathy. General study results and limits: Most expanded thyroid clonotypes above 0.001 also appeared in blood.

Newly diagnosed patients aged 18 to 65 had hyperthyroidism of under 2 months' duration. Regions amplified from RNA transcripts were the TCR beta CDR3 regions. RT-PCR in the first round (using the HTBI primer set) targeted the TCR CDR3. TCRdb re-called the multiplex PCR reads through MiXCR, storing one row per CDR3 protein. The top ten hold about a sixth of the sample, which has about 500,000 distinct CDR3 sequences, about an eighth seen once. The receptor was derived from a young woman with Graves' hyperthyroidism. The sample consisted of blood. The chain links TRBV19 to TRBJ1-4, with 9 bases identical to TRBD1. The CDR3 DNA is TGTGCCAGTAGTAACCGGGACAGGGTGCGAGAAAGTGAAAAACTGTTTTTT. Its protein is CASSNRDRVRESEKLFF.